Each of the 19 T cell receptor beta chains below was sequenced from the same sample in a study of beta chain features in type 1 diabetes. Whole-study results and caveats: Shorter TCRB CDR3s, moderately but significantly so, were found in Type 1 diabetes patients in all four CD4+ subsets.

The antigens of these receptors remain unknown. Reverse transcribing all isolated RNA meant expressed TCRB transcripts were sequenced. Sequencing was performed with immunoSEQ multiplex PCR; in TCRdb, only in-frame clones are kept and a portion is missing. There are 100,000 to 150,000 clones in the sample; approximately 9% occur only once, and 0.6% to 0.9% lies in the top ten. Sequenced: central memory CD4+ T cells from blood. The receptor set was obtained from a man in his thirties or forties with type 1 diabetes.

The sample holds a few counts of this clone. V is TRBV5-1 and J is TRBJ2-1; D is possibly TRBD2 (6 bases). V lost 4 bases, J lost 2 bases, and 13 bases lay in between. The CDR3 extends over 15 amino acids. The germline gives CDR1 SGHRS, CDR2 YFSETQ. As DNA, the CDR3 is TGCGCCAGCAGCCCGGAGGCGGGGACCTACAATGAGCAGTTCTTC. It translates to CASSPEAGTYNEQFF.

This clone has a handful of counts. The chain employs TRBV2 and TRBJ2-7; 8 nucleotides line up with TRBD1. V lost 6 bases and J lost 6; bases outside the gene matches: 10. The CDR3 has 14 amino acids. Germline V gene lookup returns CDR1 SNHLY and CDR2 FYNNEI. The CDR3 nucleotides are TGTGCCAGCAGCCCCGAGGGCAGGGGGCCCGAGCAGTACTTC. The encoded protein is CASSPEGRGPEQYF.

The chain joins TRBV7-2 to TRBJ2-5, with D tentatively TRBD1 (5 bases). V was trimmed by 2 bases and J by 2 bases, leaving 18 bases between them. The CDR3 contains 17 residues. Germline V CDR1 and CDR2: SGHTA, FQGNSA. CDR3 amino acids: CASSLMFLWQGQETQYF. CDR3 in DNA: TGTGCCAGCAGCTTAATGTTTCTATGGCAGGGTCAAGAGACCCAGTACTTC.

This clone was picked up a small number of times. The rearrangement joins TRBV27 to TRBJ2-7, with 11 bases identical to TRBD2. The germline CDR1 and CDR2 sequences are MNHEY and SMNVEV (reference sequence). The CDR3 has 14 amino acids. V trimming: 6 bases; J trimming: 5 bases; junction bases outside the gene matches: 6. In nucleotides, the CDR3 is TGTGCCAGCAGAAAGACTAGCGGGGTAAACGAGCAGTACTTC. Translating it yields CASRKTSGVNEQYF.

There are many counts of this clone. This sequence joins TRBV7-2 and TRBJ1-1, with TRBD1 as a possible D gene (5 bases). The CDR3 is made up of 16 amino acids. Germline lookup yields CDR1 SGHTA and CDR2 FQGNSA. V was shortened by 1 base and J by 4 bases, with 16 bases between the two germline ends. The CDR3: CASSLGGGASPTEAFF. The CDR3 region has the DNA TGTGCCAGCAGCTTAGGAGGAGGGGCGTCCCCCACTGAAGCTTTCTTT.

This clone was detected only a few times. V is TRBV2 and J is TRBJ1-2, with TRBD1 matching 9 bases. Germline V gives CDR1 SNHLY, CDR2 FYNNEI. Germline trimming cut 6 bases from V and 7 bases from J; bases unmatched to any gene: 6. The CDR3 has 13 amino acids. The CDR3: CASRAGQGGGYTF. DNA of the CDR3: TGTGCCAGCAGGGCGGGACAGGGAGGTGGCTACACCTTC.

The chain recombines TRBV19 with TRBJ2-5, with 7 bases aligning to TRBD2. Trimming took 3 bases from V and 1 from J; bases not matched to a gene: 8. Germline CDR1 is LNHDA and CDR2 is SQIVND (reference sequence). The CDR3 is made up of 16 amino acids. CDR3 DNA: TGTGCCAGTAGTATCGAGGCGGGAGCTCTCCAAGAGACCCAGTACTTC. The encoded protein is CASSIEAGALQETQYF.

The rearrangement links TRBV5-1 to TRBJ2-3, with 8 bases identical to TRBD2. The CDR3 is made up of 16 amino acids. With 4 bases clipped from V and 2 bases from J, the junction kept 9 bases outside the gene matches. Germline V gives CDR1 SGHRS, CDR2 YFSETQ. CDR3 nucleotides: TGCGCCAGCAGCCCCATCACGGGGGGGGCCACAGATACGCAGTATTTT. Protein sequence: CASSPITGGATDTQYF.

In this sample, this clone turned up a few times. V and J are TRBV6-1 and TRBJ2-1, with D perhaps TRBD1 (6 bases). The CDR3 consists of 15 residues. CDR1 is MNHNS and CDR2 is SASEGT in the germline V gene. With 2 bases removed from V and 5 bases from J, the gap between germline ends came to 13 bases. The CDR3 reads CASSESQGRDNEQFF. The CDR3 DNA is TGTGCCAGCAGTGAATCCCAGGGGCGGGACAATGAGCAGTTCTTC.

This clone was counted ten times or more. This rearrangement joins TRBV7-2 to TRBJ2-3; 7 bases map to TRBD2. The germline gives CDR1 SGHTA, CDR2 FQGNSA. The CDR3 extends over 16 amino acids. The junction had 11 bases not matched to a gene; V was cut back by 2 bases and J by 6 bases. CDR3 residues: CASSLSLAAGGDTQYF. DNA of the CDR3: TGTGCCAGCAGCTTATCTCTAGCGGCCGGCGGGGATACGCAGTATTTT.

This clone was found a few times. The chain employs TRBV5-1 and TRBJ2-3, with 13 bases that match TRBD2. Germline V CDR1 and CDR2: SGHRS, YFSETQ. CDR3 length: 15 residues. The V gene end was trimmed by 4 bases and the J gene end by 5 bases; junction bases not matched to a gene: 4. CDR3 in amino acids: CASSQGLAGIDTQYF. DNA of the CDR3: TGCGCCAGCAGCCAGGGACTAGCGGGGATAGATACGCAGTATTTT.

For the CDR3, the DNA is TGCGCCAGCAGCTTACCCGGGCCCGGTGGGGCTAGCGGTTCGGGGAATGAGCAGTTCTTC. Residues: CASSLPGPGGASGSGNEQFF. The chain has TRBV5-1 and TRBJ2-1; 7 bases agree with TRBD2. Germline loops: CDR1 SGHRS, CDR2 YFSETQ. The V gene end was trimmed by 2 bases and the J gene end by 7 bases; junction bases not matched to a gene: 24. The CDR3 is 20 residues long.

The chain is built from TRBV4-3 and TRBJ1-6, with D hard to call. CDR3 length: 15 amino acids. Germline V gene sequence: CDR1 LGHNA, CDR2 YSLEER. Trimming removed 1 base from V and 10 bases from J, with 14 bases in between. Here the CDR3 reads CASSQAPAGESPLHF. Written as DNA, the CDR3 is TGCGCCAGCAGCCAAGCCCCCGCCGGAGAATCACCCCTCCACTTT.

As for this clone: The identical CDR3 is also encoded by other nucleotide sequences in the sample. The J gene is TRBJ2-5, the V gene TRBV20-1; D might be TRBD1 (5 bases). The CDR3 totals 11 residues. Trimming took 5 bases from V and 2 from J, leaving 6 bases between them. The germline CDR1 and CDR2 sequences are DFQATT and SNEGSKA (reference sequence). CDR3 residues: CSARQQETQYF. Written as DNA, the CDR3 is TGCAGTGCTCGACAGCAAGAGACCCAGTACTTC.

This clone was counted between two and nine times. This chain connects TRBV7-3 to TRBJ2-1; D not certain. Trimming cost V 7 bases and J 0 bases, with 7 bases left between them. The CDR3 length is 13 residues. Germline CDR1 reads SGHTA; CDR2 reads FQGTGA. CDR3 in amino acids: CASKRSSYNEQFF. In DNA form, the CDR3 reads TGTGCCAGCAAACGGAGCTCCTACAATGAGCAGTTCTTC.

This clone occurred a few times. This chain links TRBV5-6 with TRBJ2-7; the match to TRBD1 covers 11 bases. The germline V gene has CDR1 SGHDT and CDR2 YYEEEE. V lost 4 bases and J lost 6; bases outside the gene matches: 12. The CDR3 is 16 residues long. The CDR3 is CASSRGQGAIWSEQYF. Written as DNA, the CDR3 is TGTGCCAGCAGCCGAGGACAGGGGGCTATCTGGAGCGAGCAGTACTTC. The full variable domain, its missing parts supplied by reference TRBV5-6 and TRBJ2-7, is DAGVTQSPTHLIKTRGQQVTLRCSPKSGHDTVSWYQQALGQGPQFIFQYYEEEERQRGNFPDRFSGHQFPNYSSELNVNALLLGDSALYLCASSRGQGAIWSEQYFGPGTRLTVT.

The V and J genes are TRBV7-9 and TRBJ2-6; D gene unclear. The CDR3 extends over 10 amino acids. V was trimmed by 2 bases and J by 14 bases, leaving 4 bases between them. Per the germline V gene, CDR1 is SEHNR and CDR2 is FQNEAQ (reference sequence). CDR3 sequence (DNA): TGTGCCAGCAGCTTACGTCTCCTGACTTTC. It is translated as CASSLRLLTF.

CDR3 residues: CAWTTAYEQYF. In DNA, the CDR3 is TGTGCCTGGACCACAGCCTACGAGCAGTACTTC. The rearrangement links TRBV30 to TRBJ2-5; D unclear. The J call may be incorrect, as the DNA end agrees better with TRBJ2-7. In germline, CDR1 is GTSNPN, CDR2 SVGIG (reference sequence). The CDR3 is made up of 11 amino acids.

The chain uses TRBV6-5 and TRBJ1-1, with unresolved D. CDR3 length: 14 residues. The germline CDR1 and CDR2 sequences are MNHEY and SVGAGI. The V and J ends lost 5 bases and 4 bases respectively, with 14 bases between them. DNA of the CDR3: TGTGCCAGCAGTGAAGTACAGACGGTCACTGAAGCTTTCTTT. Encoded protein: CASSEVQTVTEAFF.